This section outlines one TCR beta chain sequence together with its context. The target antigen is unknown. The source of the sample is a study of blood T cells in healthy people across ages. Together with a sample-barcoded 5' primer, a J-beta primer mix was included in a second PCR lasting about 7 to 11 cycles. Using its own MiXCR run on the 5' RACE reads, TCRdb lists one record per CDR3 protein. The sample lists approximately 670,000 distinct CDR3 sequences; approximately 40% were seen once. Each donor supplied ten milliliters of peripheral blood. Germline CDR1 SNHLY, CDR2 FYNNEI. The CDR3 contains 15 residues. V was shortened by 0 bases and J by 10 bases, with 16 bases between the two germline ends. The study's findings and limits: Age advanced and TCR beta diversity per million T cells fell, roughly linearly.

The material sequenced was blood. The sequence derives from a man older than 75 in good health. The chain has TRBV2 and TRBJ2-1; D is unclear. CDR3 DNA sequence: TGTGCCAGCAGTGAAGCGCTGCAGGCGGTCGAGGAGCAGTTCTTC. It is translated as CASSEALQAVEEQFF.